These T cell receptor beta chains were read from a single sample in a study of T cells in Graves' hyperthyroidism and ophthalmopathy. TCRdb used MiXCR to reprocess the multiplex PCR reads, holding one entry per CDR3 protein. The sample has 500,000 to 650,000 distinct CDR3 sequences; about 14% are singletons. The sequenced material came from blood. The receptors come from a woman aged 45-65 years with Graves' ophthalmopathy. Both conserved end residues are part of each CDR3. Each record gives: J gene, clone size, V gene, D gene, CDR3 DNA, CDR3 protein. A D gene is named only where the DNA matches it firmly. Some rows have no size entry. The others give once, few or many, or a class for an expanded clone.

>TRBJ2-7|many|TRBV30|.
TGTGCCTGGAGCCCGGCCTACGAGCAGTACTTC
CAWSPAYEQYF
>TRBJ2-1|few|TRBV4-2|TRBD2
TGTGCCAGCAGCCAAGATTCGGCGGGAGGCCACTACAATGAGCAGTTCTTC
CASSQDSAGGHYNEQFF
>TRBJ2-2|many|TRBV27|.
TGTGCCAGCCGCGTGACCCTGAACACCGGGGAGCTGTTTTTT
CASRVTLNTGELFF
>TRBJ1-1|.|TRBV10-2|.
TGCGCCAGCAGTGAGTCTGGCCCGAACACTGAAGCTTTCTTT
CASSESGPNTEAFF
>TRBJ2-7|many|TRBV11-2|.
TGTGCCAGCAGCTTTGTAATGGGACCCTCGGGCTCCGAGCAGTACTTC
CASSFVMGPSGSEQYF
>TRBJ2-3|many|TRBV10-3|.
TGTGCCATCAGTGGGGGAAATACGCAGTATTTT
CAISGGNTQYF
>TRBJ1-3|.|TRBV7-9|.
TGTGCCAGCAGCTCCCCCCCGGGAGTACACACCATATATTTT
CASSSPPGVHTIYF
>TRBJ2-5|.|TRBV29-1|.
TGCAGCTCCGGGCCCGAGACCCAGTACTTC
CSSGPETQYF
>TRBJ1-4|few|TRBV28|.
TGTGCCAGCAATACCGATGAGATGACAAAACTGTTTTTT
CASNTDEMTKLFF
>TRBJ2-5|few|TRBV4-3|TRBD2
TGCGCCAGCAGCCCACTAGCGGGAGTAAGAGAGACCCAGTACTTC
CASSPLAGVRETQYF
>TRBJ1-2|many|TRBV12-3/TRBV12-4|.
TGTGCCAGCAGTTTCGTCGGCCCTCGCACAAGGGAAGGCTACACCTTC
CASSFVGPRTREGYTF
>TRBJ1-4|few|TRBV7-2|.
TGTGCCAGCAGCTTAGATTCCAGGGGTGAAAAACTGTTTTTT
CASSLDSRGEKLFF
>TRBJ2-1|.|TRBV14|TRBD2
TGTGCCAGCAGCCAAGACTCTAGGCTAGCGGGAGTTGGTGAGCAGTTCTTC
CASSQDSRLAGVGEQFF
>TRBJ1-4|.|TRBV7-9|TRBD1
TGTGCCAGCAGCCCCCGGGACAGGGCGTCCCAAAAACTGTTTTTT
CASSPRDRASQKLFF
>TRBJ1-1|many|TRBV7-3|TRBD1
TGTGCCAGCAGCTTAATGACAGGGGAGAAGGCTTTCTTT
CASSLMTGEKAFF
>TRBJ1-1|many|TRBV29-1|TRBD1
TGCAGCGTTGAAGATGAACAGGGGGCCCTCCGGACTGAAGCTTTCTTT
CSVEDEQGALRTEAFF
>TRBJ2-7|many|TRBV6-1|.
TGTGCCAGCACTTCTTTAGACAGGCTCAGCCTACGAGAGCAGTACTTC
CASTSLDRLSLREQYF
>TRBJ2-7|.|TRBV19|TRBD2
TGTGCCAGTAGTCCCCTAGCGGGAGGACTGACGGGCGAGCAGTACTTC
CASSPLAGGLTGEQYF
>TRBJ1-1|many|TRBV3-1|.
TGTGCCAGCAGCCAAGTGAGCAGGGCGGGCACTGAAGCTTTCTTT
CASSQVSRAGTEAFF
>TRBJ1-4|many|TRBV11-2|TRBD1
TGTGCCAGCAGCCCCCCGACAGGGGGAGGCGAAAAACTGTTTTTT
CASSPPTGGGEKLFF
>TRBJ1-5|.|TRBV27|.
TGTGCCAGCAGTGGACGCGGCAATCAGCCCCAGCATTTT
CASSGRGNQPQHF
>TRBJ2-1|few|TRBV28|TRBD1
TGTGCCAGCAGTGGACAGGCAGGGCAGGGTGAGCAGTTCTTC
CASSGQAGQGEQFF
>TRBJ2-1|many|TRBV5-1|TRBD2
TGCGCCAGCAGAGCTGCTAGCGGGAGCGAAGACAATGAGCAGTTCTTC
CASRAASGSEDNEQFF
>TRBJ2-6|many|TRBV7-3|TRBD1
TGTGCCAGCAGCTTAATGGACAGGACCTCTGGGGCCAACGTCCTGACTTTC
CASSLMDRTSGANVLTF
>TRBJ2-5|many|TRBV24-1|TRBD1
TGTGCCACCAGTGATTCGGGACAGGGGCTGGAGACCCAGTACTTC
CATSDSGQGLETQYF
>TRBJ2-1|once|TRBV15|TRBD2
TGTGCCACCAGCAGAGGGTCGACTAGCGGAGCCAAAAACATTCAGTTCTTC
CATSRGSTSGAKNIQFF
>TRBJ2-5|many|TRBV27|.
TGTGCCAGCAGTGATTGGGGTCTGAAAGAGACCCAGTACTTC
CASSDWGLKETQYF
>TRBJ1-1|.|TRBV24-1|.
TGTGCCACCAGTGATTTAGGGACAGAAGCTTTCTTT
CATSDLGTEAFF
>TRBJ2-5|many|TRBV11-2|TRBD2
TGTGCCAGCAGCCCACCCGTTCCGCGGGAGGGTTGGGAGACCCAGTACTTC
CASSPPVPREGWETQYF
>TRBJ2-3|many|TRBV28|.
TGTGCCAGCAGTTTCTCAGGGCGAGATACGCAGTATTTT
CASSFSGRDTQYF
>TRBJ2-1|many|TRBV7-2|TRBD2
TGTGCCAGCAGCTTAGATTGGACTAGAGGGAATGAGCAGTTCTTC
CASSLDWTRGNEQFF
>TRBJ2-7|many|TRBV5-5|TRBD2
TGTGCCAGCAGCTTAAGGAAGACTAGCATTCACGAGCAGTACTTC
CASSLRKTSIHEQYF
>TRBJ1-4|many|TRBV6-1|.
TGTGCCAGCAGGATGACAGCAAGGAGCACAACTAATGAAAAACTGTTTTTT
CASRMTARSTTNEKLFF
>TRBJ2-7|many|TRBV15|.
TGTGCCACCAGCAGAGATGGATTGGGACTCGACAGATACGAGCAGTACTTC
CATSRDGLGLDRYEQYF
>TRBJ1-1|many|TRBV28|.
TGTGCCAGCAGTTTATGGACACGGAACACTGAAGCTTTCTTT
CASSLWTRNTEAFF
>TRBJ1-1|.|TRBV4-2|.
TGTGCCAGCAGCCGACACCAGGGGAACACTGAAGCTTTCTTT
CASSRHQGNTEAFF
>TRBJ2-3|many|TRBV12-3/TRBV12-4|.
TGTGCCAGCAGACCATCAGCGGGTCTTACGCAGTATTTT
CASRPSAGLTQYF
>TRBJ1-2|many|TRBV11-2|TRBD1
TGTGCCAGCAGATTAAATCCGGGACAGGGACCCATCTATGGCTACACCTTC
CASRLNPGQGPIYGYTF
>TRBJ2-1|many|TRBV29-1|.
TGCAGCGCAGGAGGAGGGACCGGTAACAATGAGCAGTTCTTC
CSAGGGTGNNEQFF
>TRBJ1-1|many|TRBV5-6|.
TGTGCCAGCAACGCAAGGGGGGGGCTAGGAGCTTTCTTT
CASNARGGLGAFF
>TRBJ2-3|.|TRBV19|TRBD1
TGTGCCGTTCTACAGGGGAACACAGATACGCAGTATTTT
CAVLQGNTDTQYF
>TRBJ1-5|few|TRBV28|.
TGTGCCAGCAGTTTAATACAGTATCAGCCCCAGCATTTT
CASSLIQYQPQHF
>TRBJ2-3|.|TRBV29-1|.
TGCAGCGTTGCTGGGTTAGTCACAGATACGCAGTATTTT
CSVAGLVTDTQYF
>TRBJ2-7|few|TRBV5-1|.
TGCGCCAGCAGGCAGGATGTCTCCTACGAGCAGTACTTC
CASRQDVSYEQYF